This T cell receptor (beta chain) was identified in a study of T cells in narcolepsy. V shed 7 bases and J 6 bases; nucleotides not matched to a gene: 11. CDR1 is SNHLY and CDR2 is FYNNEI in the germline V gene. The CDR3 loop spans 15 amino acids. Some clones are missing from TCRdb's copy, which holds only in-frame ones; the method was immunoSEQ multiplex PCR. The table lists some 25,000 clones, around two thirds of them singletons. General observations from the study: Autoreactive clonotypes reportedly recurred in blood of same and different patients, not controls. In some patient and control memory CD4+ samples, autoreactive clones were absent.

As to this clone: No antigen is known for it.

The receptor comes from a human donor in good health. Sequencing input: memory (CD45RA-) CD4+ T cells from blood. The rearrangement joins TRBV2 to TRBJ1-4; 7 nucleotides align to TRBD1. The CDR3 DNA reads as TGTGCCAGCACCAGGGGAAGAGGGGGCTATGAAAAACTGTTTTTT. Amino acids: CASTRGRGGYEKLFF.